A selection of T cell receptor beta chains follows, all from one sample in a study of T cells in Graves' hyperthyroidism and ophthalmopathy. One entry per CDR3 protein, called by TCRdb with MiXCR from the multiplex PCR reads. The sample holds 490,000 or so distinct CDR3 sequences; just under 20% are singletons and the top ten take 47%. Specimen: blood. The source of these receptors is a man in his forties with Graves' ophthalmopathy. Both conserved end residues are part of each CDR3. The D gene is left open where the match is weak. Only part of the rows carry a size: once, few, many, or a class if the clone is expanded.

TRBJ2-7	TRBV7-3	NA	TRBD1	TGTGCCAGCAGCTTATCGAGCGACAGGGGCTACGAGCAGTACTTC	CASSLSSDRGYEQYF
TRBJ2-1	TRBV5-1	NA	NA	TGCGCCAGCAGCTTGGATGGGACTCCCAATGAGCAGTTCTTC	CASSLDGTPNEQFF
TRBJ2-3	TRBV7-3	NA	NA	TGTGCCAGCAGCCCAGACGGGGGGCAGGGAGATACGCAGTATTTT	CASSPDGGQGDTQYF
TRBJ1-2	TRBV11-3	many	TRBD1	TGTGCCAGCAGCTCCCAGACCGGGACAGGGGATGGCTACACCTTC	CASSSQTGTGDGYTF
TRBJ2-1	TRBV28	NA	TRBD2	TGTGCCAGCAGTCTCTTGCGGGAGGGCTTCCACAATGAGCAGTTCTTC	CASSLLREGFHNEQFF
TRBJ2-1	TRBV30	NA	TRBD2	TGTGCCTCCACAGCGGGAGGGATAAATGAGCAGTTCTTC	CASTAGGINEQFF
TRBJ2-1	TRBV7-2	NA	TRBD2	TGTGCCAGCAGCATTATAGCGGGACTTTACAATGAGCAGTTCTTC	CASSIIAGLYNEQFF
TRBJ1-2	TRBV18	few	NA	TGTGCCAGCTCAACAGACACCGGGGGAGCTAACTATGGCTACACCTTC	CASSTDTGGANYGYTF
TRBJ1-2	TRBV24-1	NA	TRBD1	TGTGCCACCAGCGGGTCCGGGACAGTCTATGGCTACACCTTC	CATSGSGTVYGYTF
TRBJ2-5	TRBV18	few	NA	TGTGCCAGCTCAAGCTATAGGGGTGAGCAAGAGACCCAGTACTTC	CASSSYRGEQETQYF
TRBJ2-7	TRBV2	many	TRBD2	TGTGCCAGCAGGTTGGTGTGGGAGGGCGAGCAGTACTTC	CASRLVWEGEQYF
TRBJ2-5	TRBV13	few	TRBD1	TGTGCCAGCAGCTTCGGGACAGGGGGCTCAGAGACCCAGTACTTC	CASSFGTGGSETQYF
TRBJ2-1	TRBV14	few	TRBD1	TGTGCCAGCAGCCAAGATTTGACAGGGGAGAAGTTCTTC	CASSQDLTGEKFF
TRBJ1-5	TRBV28	many	TRBD1	TGTGCCAGCAGCACCAGGGGGAGGCAGCCCCAGCATTTT	CASSTRGRQPQHF
TRBJ1-3	TRBV5-1	NA	NA	TGCGCCAGCAGCCCTGACGGATGGACCACTGGAAACACCATATATTTT	CASSPDGWTTGNTIYF
TRBJ2-7	TRBV5-1	NA	TRBD2	TGCGCCAGCAGCTGGGGGGGTCGGGGGGTCTACGAGCAGTACTTC	CASSWGGRGVYEQYF
TRBJ2-7	TRBV7-9	few	NA	TGTGCCAGCAGCTCGGACAACGTGACCTACGAGCAGTACTTC	CASSSDNVTYEQYF
TRBJ2-7	TRBV10-3	few	NA	TGTGCCATCAGTGAGGCAGGGGGGTACGAGCAGTACTTC	CAISEAGGYEQYF
TRBJ1-6	TRBV5-1	NA	NA	TGCGCCAGCAGCTACGGACAAGAAAATTCACCCCTCCACTTT	CASSYGQENSPLHF
TRBJ2-5	TRBV6-1	many	TRBD2	TGTGCCAGCAGTGAAGCGCAGGCGGGGGGAGAGACCCAGTACTTC	CASSEAQAGGETQYF
TRBJ2-5	TRBV5-1	few	TRBD2	TGCGCCAGCAGCTTACCTTCGGGACTAGCGGGAGTGGGAGAGACCCAGTACTTC	CASSLPSGLAGVGETQYF
TRBJ1-2	TRBV12-3/TRBV12-4	many	TRBD1	TGTGCCAGCAGTATCCAGGGGGGCTATGGCTACACCTTC	CASSIQGGYGYTF
TRBJ2-5	TRBV20-1	many	NA	TGCAGTGCGGGAGAAGAGACCCAGTACTTC	CSAGEETQYF
TRBJ2-1	TRBV11-3	few	TRBD1	TGTGCCAGCAGCTCCCACAGGGGCTACAATGAGCAGTTCTTC	CASSSHRGYNEQFF
TRBJ1-2	TRBV24-1	NA	NA	TGTGCCACCAGTGATTTTAGGGGGGCGCGTGGGTATGGCTACACCTTC	CATSDFRGARGYGYTF
TRBJ2-1	TRBV5-1	many	NA	TGCGCCAGCAGCCCTGGGACTTACTCCTACAATGAGCAGTTCTTC	CASSPGTYSYNEQFF
TRBJ1-2	TRBV28	NA	NA	TGTGCCAGCAGTTTGCTTACGGGACTAGGATATGGCTACACCTTC	CASSLLTGLGYGYTF
TRBJ2-5	TRBV7-8	many	NA	TGTGCCAGCAGCTCCCTTCGCGGGGAGACCCAGTACTTC	CASSSLRGETQYF
TRBJ2-5	TRBV6-6	NA	TRBD2	TGTGTCAGCAGTTACTCGGGACTAGCGGAAGAGACCCAGTACTTC	CVSSYSGLAEETQYF
TRBJ2-7	TRBV6-6	few	NA	TGTGCCAGCAGTTACTCAAAGCAGGGCTCCTACGAGCAGTACTTC	CASSYSKQGSYEQYF
TRBJ2-3	TRBV9	many	NA	TGTGCCAGCAGCGTAGAGGTAGCATCAGATACGCAGTATTTT	CASSVEVASDTQYF
TRBJ1-1	TRBV5-1	NA	NA	TGCGCCAGCAGCTTGGAGGCTCATTTTGAAGCTTTCTTT	CASSLEAHFEAFF
TRBJ2-1	TRBV11-3	many	NA	TGTGCCAGCAGCTTGTCCCAGGGGAATGAGCAGTTCTTC	CASSLSQGNEQFF
TRBJ1-2	TRBV2	once	TRBD1	TGTGCCAGCAGCCTAAAGATGGGACAGGCCTATGGCTACACCTTC	CASSLKMGQAYGYTF
TRBJ2-7	TRBV28	many	NA	TGTGCCAGCAGGTCAACAGGAAGCTCCTACGAGCAGTACTTC	CASRSTGSSYEQYF
TRBJ1-2	TRBV29-1	few	TRBD1	TGCAGCGTTGCTGATAAGACAGGGGGCTCGGGCTACACCTTC	CSVADKTGGSGYTF
TRBJ2-7	TRBV9	NA	NA	TGTGCCAGCAGCGCTGGGACGGTACCCTACGAGCAGTACTTC	CASSAGTVPYEQYF
TRBJ2-5	TRBV9	NA	NA	TGTGCCAGCAGCTTTTCCCTGGGGCAAGAGACCCAGTACTTC	CASSFSLGQETQYF
TRBJ1-3	TRBV28	NA	NA	TGTGCCAGCAGTTTACCGGGACTTACCTCTGGAGACACCATATATTTT	CASSLPGLTSGDTIYF
TRBJ1-5	TRBV28	many	NA	TGTGCCAGCCGGGCGGGGGCCAATCAGCCCCAGCATTTT	CASRAGANQPQHF
TRBJ1-1	TRBV6-2/TRBV6-3	many	NA	TGTGCCAGCAGGGAGCCAGGGCAGAACACTGAAGCTTTCTTT	CASREPGQNTEAFF
TRBJ2-7	TRBV6-1	NA	NA	TGTGCCAGCAGAGTAGCGGCTATCTCCTACGAGCAGTACTTC	CASRVAAISYEQYF
TRBJ2-7	TRBV7-3	NA	NA	TGTGCCAGCAGCCCGGGCCCAGGGACCTACGAGCAGTACTTC	CASSPGPGTYEQYF
TRBJ2-1	TRBV18	many	NA	TGTGCCAGCTCACCCTACAGGGTTGAGGAGCAGTTCTTC	CASSPYRVEEQFF
TRBJ1-4	TRBV7-8	many	TRBD1	TGTGCCAGCAGCTTAGCTTTGACAGGGGCTTATGAAAAACTGTTTTTT	CASSLALTGAYEKLFF
TRBJ1-1	TRBV19	NA	NA	TGTGCCAGTAACCAGGGTTCCATGAACACTGAAGCTTTCTTT	CASNQGSMNTEAFF
TRBJ1-2	TRBV20-1	NA	NA	TGCAGTGCTCTCTCTCAAGGGGGGTATCATGGCTACACCTTC	CSALSQGGYHGYTF
TRBJ1-2	TRBV6-2/TRBV6-3	few	NA	TGTGCCAGCAGTCCCGGGACGGCCGGGTATGGCTACACCTTC	CASSPGTAGYGYTF